This section outlines one T cell receptor beta chain sequence together with its context. This record comes from a study of shared clonotypes between healthy human individuals. The protocol was immunoSEQ multiplex PCR, while the TCRdb copy is restricted to in-frame clones and leaves out a portion. Of some 2.4 million clones in the sample, 93% are singletons; the top ten hold about 0.34%. The V and J ends lost 4 bases and 4 bases respectively, with 18 bases between them. The CDR3 is made up of 16 amino acids. Germline assignment: CDR1 MNHEY and CDR2 SMNVEV (reference sequence). The sequencing sample was made of naive CD4+ T cells from PBMCs. Noted subset: CD45RA+ positively selected. The clonotype originates from a young man in good health. Some clones in this sample may be carry-over from other donors' samples. V is TRBV27 and J is TRBJ2-3; D could derive from TRBD1 or TRBD2 (6 bases each). The CDR3 loop reads CASSSPGAGGADTQYF. The CDR3 DNA is TGTGCCAGCAGTTCACCGGGGGCAGGAGGTGCAGATACGCAGTATTTT.